This T cell receptor beta chain comes out of a study of T cell repertoires in cytomegalovirus infection. Study-wide background: CMV epitopes in the study were HLA-C-restricted (recently identified) and HLA-B-restricted (well studied). Based on public TCR beta signatures, there were indications of CMV infection and of a matching HLA type. Study-wide findings and caveats: Dominant in the ex vivo response were TCR beta clonotypes restricted by HLA-C and specific for CMV.

Trimming pared 2 bases from V and 3 bases from J, leaving 8 bases between. Per the germline V gene, CDR1 is MDHEN and CDR2 is SYDVKM. The CDR3 sequence is 13 residues long. One entry per CDR3 protein results from TCRdb running MiXCR on the reads. The sample shows tens of thousands of distinct CDR3 sequences, 28% of them seen only once. Concerning this clonotype: Its specificity is not known.

The rearrangement uses TRBV28 and TRBJ2-7; no clear D. The clonotype was recovered from a human donor in good health (CMV status not recorded). Some clones in this sample may be carry-over from other donors' samples. Sequences were derived from CD8+ T cells from cultured PBMCs, sampled from culture after CMV antigen stimulation. This CDR3 is CASSLTRLYEQYF. The CDR3 region has the DNA TGTGCCAGCAGTTTAACCAGACTCTACGAGCAGTACTTC.